This T cell receptor (beta chain) was sequenced during a study of blood T cell repertoires in COVID-19. The study recruited people aged roughly 18 to 100 years across around 24 US areas. Allocation to cohorts depended on clinical history reported by the participants. It was within 2 weeks before study entry that exposed participants met a COVID-19 case. The repertoire was sequenced with immunoSEQ multiplex PCR; TCRdb's copy has only in-frame clones and lacks some. This sample has under 300,000 clones; 70% to 90% occur once, and the top ten carry around 6.3%. V lost 5 bases and J 1 base, leaving 8 bases between the germline ends. CDR3 length equals 13 residues.

The chain combines TRBV12-3 or TRBV12-4 with TRBJ1-2; D might be TRBD1 (5 bases). Sequenced: PBMCs or T cells enriched from blood (not recorded which). The TCR originated in a woman in her forties or fifties who had been exposed to COVID-19. CDR3: CASSVRVNYGYTF. CDR3 DNA: TGTGCCAGCAGTGTCAGGGTTAACTATGGCTACACCTTC.